The clone carrying this T cell receptor beta chain appeared many times. This entry belongs to a study of prognosis after radiotherapy for stage I lung cancer. The CDR3 is made up of 10 amino acids. Trimming stripped 6 bases from V and 5 bases from J, with 5 bases between. Germline V CDR1 and CDR2: MNHEY, SMNVEV (reference sequence). Each of two time points yielded six milliliters of peripheral venous blood. Amplicons of TCR beta CDR3 were generated from genomic DNA by two-round multiplex PCR. Gene-specific primers for each TRBV and TRBJ gene drove first-round PCR. TCRdb re-called the multiplex PCR reads through MiXCR, storing one row per CDR3 protein. The table lists 15,000 to 20,000 distinct CDR3 sequences, approximately 50% of them singletons.

The chain is built from TRBV27 and TRBJ2-7; D ambiguous. The sequencing here drew on PBMCs, taken before or after stereotactic body radiation therapy (not recorded which). The sequence came from a donor over 45 with non-small cell lung cancer. Here the CDR3 reads CASRGHEQYF. The DNA for the CDR3 is TGTGCCAGCAGGGGCCACGAGCAGTACTTC.